Below, 14 T cell receptor beta chains from the same sample are listed, as sequenced in a study of identical twins. TCRdb re-analysed the 5' RACE reads in MiXCR, keeping a single row per CDR3 protein. Of just under 650,000 distinct CDR3 sequences in the sample, 7.1% were seen once. The data also belong to a second study, concerning yellow fever vaccine responses in identical twins.

Sequencing was done on a sample of PBMCs. These receptor sequences come from a woman younger than 35 in good health.

This chain connects TRBV29-1 to TRBJ2-2; D is uncertain. The CDR3 length is 11 residues. Trimming took 1 base from V and 8 from J, leaving 5 bases between them. From germline, CDR1 is SQVTM and CDR2 ANQGSEA. CDR3 sequence: CSVEARGELFF. The CDR3, as DNA: TGCAGCGTTGAAGCCAGGGGGGAGCTGTTTTTT.

This clonotype has only a few counts. The chain couples TRBV20-1 to TRBJ2-7, with D hard to call. This CDR3 is 13 amino acids long. CDR1 and CDR2 from the germline V gene are DFQATT and SNEGSKA (reference sequence). The germline V and J ends were trimmed by 3 bases and 7 bases, with 16 bases remaining between them. In nucleotides, the CDR3 is TGCAGTGCTAGGGCCTACCCGATTGGTGAGCAGTACTTC. It specifies CSARAYPIGEQYF.

V gene TRBV6-1 combines with J gene TRBJ2-3; weak D call: TRBD2 (5 bases). CDR1 and CDR2 (germline): MNHNS, SASEGT. V gave up 7 bases and J gave up 2 bases, with 19 bases separating them. The CDR3 is 16 residues long. DNA of the CDR3: TGTGCCAGCACTCTAAGCGCGGCGGGTTTCACAGATACGCAGTATTTT. Amino acids: CASTLSAAGFTDTQYF.

This clonotype appeared a few times. The gene calls are TRBV4-1 and TRBJ1-4; D gene uncertain. Trimming cost V 5 bases and J 1 base, with 14 bases left between them. The CDR3 is 16 residues long. From germline, CDR1 is MGHRA and CDR2 YSYEKL. CDR3 coding DNA: TGCGCCAGCAGCTTAAGCAGGCTGGGAACTAATGAAAAACTGTTTTTT. This translates into CASSLSRLGTNEKLFF.

The chain uses TRBV5-6 and TRBJ2-7; 8 nucleotides align to TRBD2. CDR1 and CDR2 from the germline V gene are SGHDT and YYEEEE. The CDR3 loop spans 17 amino acids. Trimming removed 0 bases from V and 0 bases from J; junction bases left unmatched: 8. The CDR3: CASSLAVGTRVSYEQYF. CDR3 sequence (DNA): TGTGCCAGCAGCTTGGCCGTCGGGACTAGGGTCTCCTACGAGCAGTACTTC.

This clonotype was counted ten times or more. The rearrangement links TRBV9 to TRBJ1-1; no clear D. The CDR3 consists of 15 residues. CDR1 SGDLS and CDR2 YYNGEE come from the germline V gene. Trimming cost V 0 bases and J 5 bases, with 14 bases left between them. CDR3 in DNA: TGTGCCAGCAGCGTAGGCGGAGGGCCCGCGACTGAAGCTTTCTTT. This codes for CASSVGGGPATEAFF.

The J gene is TRBJ2-1, the V gene TRBV7-4; 11 bases are shared with TRBD2. There are 18 residues in the CDR3. Germline assignment: CDR1 SGHVT and CDR2 SQSDAQ. CDR3 sequence reads: CTISGAGVAGGVYNEQFF. In nucleotides, the CDR3 is TGTACCATCAGTGGCGCGGGGGTAGCGGGAGGGGTTTACAATGAGCAGTTCTTC.

In this sample, this clonotype turned up many times. The V and J genes are TRBV10-3 and TRBJ2-2; unclear D gene. Trimming cost V 0 bases and J 5 bases, with 10 bases left between them. The CDR3 covers 15 residues. Germline V CDR1 and CDR2: ENHRY, SYGVKD. CDR3 bases: TGTGCCATCAGTGAGTCGCAGCTTGGGACCGGGGAGCTGTTTTTT. Its protein is CAISESQLGTGELFF.

The sample holds a few counts of this clonotype. The chain has TRBV27 and TRBJ2-4, with TRBD2 matching over 8 bases. The V segment lost 3 bases and the J segment 1 base; nucleotides outside the gene matches: 11. Germline loops: CDR1 MNHEY, CDR2 SMNVEV (reference sequence). The length of the CDR3 is 18 residues. The CDR3 region has the DNA TGTGCCAGCAGTTTGAGGCGGGAGGAGGGGGGCGCCAAAAACATTCAGTACTTC. This translates into CASSLRREEGGAKNIQYF.

This clonotype was detected a few times. The gene calls are TRBV2 and TRBJ2-1; TRBD2 agrees at 7 bases. Unmatched junction bases numbered 6, after V lost 6 bases and J lost 7 bases. The germline CDR1 and CDR2 sequences are SNHLY and FYNNEI. The CDR3 totals 13 residues. The CDR3 bases are TGTGCCAGCAGAGTGACTAGCAATAATGAGCAGTTCTTC. Translation gives CASRVTSNNEQFF.

This clonotype showed up just a few times. The CDR3 sequence is CASRTSGVQETQYF. CDR3 nucleotide sequence: TGCGCCAGCAGGACTAGCGGGGTACAAGAGACCCAGTACTTC. This chain connects TRBV10-2 to TRBJ2-5; 11 nucleotides align to TRBD2. Losses at the gene ends were 6 bases for V and 2 bases for J; bases not matched to a gene: 2. Germline CDR1 and CDR2: WSHSY and SAAADI. The CDR3 is made up of 14 amino acids.

This chain links TRBV12-3 or TRBV12-4 with TRBJ2-2; D not resolved. V dropped 5 bases and J dropped 2 bases, with 12 bases sitting between them. There are 15 residues in the CDR3. The CDR3 loop is CASSPQRTNTGELFF. Written as DNA, the CDR3 is TGTGCCAGCAGTCCTCAGCGAACTAACACCGGGGAGCTGTTTTTT.

The genes are TRBV5-1 and TRBJ2-5; D may be TRBD2 (6 bases). Germline assignment: CDR1 SGHRS and CDR2 YFSETQ. V gave up 0 bases and J gave up 2 bases, with 11 bases separating them. The CDR3 has 15 amino acids. CDR3 sequence reads: CASSLATRSQETQYF. The DNA of the CDR3 is TGCGCCAGCAGCTTGGCGACTAGATCACAAGAGACCCAGTACTTC.

This clonotype occurred a few times. V gene TRBV18 combines with J gene TRBJ2-7; D is unclear. Per germline, CDR1 KGHSH and CDR2 LQKENI. The CDR3 loop spans 13 amino acids. V lost 1 base to trimming and J lost 0 bases, with 4 bases between them. The CDR3 bases are TGTGCCAGCTCACCACAGAGCTCCTACGAGCAGTACGTC. Amino acids: CASSPQSSYEQYV.